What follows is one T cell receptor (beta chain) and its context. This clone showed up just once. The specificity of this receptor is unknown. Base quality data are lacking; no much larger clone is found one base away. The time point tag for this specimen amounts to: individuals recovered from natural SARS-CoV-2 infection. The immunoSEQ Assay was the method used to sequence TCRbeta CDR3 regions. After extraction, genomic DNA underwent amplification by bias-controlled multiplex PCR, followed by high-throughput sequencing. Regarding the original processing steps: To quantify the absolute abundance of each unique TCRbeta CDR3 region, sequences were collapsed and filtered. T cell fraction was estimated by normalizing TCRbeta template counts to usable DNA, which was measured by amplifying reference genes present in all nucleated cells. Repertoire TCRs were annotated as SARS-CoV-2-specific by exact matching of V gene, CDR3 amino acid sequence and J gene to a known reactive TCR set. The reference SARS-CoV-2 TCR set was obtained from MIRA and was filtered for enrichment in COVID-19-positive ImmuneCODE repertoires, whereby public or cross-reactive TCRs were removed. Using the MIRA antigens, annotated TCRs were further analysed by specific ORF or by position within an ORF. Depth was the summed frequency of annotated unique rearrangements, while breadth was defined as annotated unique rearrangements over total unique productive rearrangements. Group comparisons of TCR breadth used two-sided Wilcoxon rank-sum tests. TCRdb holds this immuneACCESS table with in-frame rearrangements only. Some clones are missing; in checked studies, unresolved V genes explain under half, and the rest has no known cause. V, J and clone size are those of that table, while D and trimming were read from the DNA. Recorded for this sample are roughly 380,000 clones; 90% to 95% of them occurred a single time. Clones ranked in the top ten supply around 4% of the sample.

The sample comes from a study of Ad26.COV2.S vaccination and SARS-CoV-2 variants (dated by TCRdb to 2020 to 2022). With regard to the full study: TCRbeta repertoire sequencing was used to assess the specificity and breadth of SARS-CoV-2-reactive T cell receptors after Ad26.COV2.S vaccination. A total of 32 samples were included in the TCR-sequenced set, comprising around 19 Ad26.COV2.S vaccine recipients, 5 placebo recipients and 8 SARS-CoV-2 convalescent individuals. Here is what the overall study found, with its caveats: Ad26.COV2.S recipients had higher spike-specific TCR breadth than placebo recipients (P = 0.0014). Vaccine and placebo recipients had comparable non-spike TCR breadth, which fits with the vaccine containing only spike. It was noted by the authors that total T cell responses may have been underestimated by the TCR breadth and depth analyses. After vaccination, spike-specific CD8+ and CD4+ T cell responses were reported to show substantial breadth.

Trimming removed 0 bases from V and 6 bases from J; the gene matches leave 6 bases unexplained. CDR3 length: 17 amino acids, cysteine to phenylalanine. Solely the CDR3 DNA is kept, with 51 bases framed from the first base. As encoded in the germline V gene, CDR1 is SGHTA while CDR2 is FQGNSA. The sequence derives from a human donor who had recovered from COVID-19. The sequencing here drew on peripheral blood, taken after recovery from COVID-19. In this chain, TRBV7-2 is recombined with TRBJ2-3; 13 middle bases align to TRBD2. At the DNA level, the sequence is TGTGCCAGCAGCTTAGCGATGGGACTAGCGGGGTCGGATACGCAGTATTTT. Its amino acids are CASSLAMGLAGSDTQYF.